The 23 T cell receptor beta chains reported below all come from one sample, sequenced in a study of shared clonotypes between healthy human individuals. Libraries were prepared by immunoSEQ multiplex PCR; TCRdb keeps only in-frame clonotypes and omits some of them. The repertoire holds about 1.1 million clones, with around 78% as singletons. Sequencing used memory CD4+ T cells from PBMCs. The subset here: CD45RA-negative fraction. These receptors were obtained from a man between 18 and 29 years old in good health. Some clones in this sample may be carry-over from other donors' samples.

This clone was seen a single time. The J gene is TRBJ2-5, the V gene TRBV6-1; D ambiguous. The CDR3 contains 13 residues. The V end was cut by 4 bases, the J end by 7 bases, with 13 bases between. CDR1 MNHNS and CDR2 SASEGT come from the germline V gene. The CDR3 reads CASSVGPGRTQYF. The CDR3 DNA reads TGTGCCAGCAGTGTCGGGCCAGGACGGACCCAGTACTTC.

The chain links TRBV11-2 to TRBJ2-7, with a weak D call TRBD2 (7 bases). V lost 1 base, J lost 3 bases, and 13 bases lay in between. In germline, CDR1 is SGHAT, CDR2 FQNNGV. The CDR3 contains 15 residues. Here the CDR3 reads CASSLGAGANYEQYF. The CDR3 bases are TGTGCCAGCAGCTTAGGTGCGGGGGCGAACTACGAGCAGTACTTC.

CDR3 nucleotides: TGTGCCAGCAGATCCTTCCGGGACAGGCCGTTTAACGAGCAGTACTTC. Translation gives CASRSFRDRPFNEQYF. The rearrangement uses TRBV6-4 and TRBJ2-7; TRBD1 matches 8 bases. Germline V CDR1 and CDR2: MRHNA, SNTAGT. The CDR3 consists of 16 residues. With 6 bases clipped from V and 5 bases from J, the junction kept 15 bases outside the gene matches.

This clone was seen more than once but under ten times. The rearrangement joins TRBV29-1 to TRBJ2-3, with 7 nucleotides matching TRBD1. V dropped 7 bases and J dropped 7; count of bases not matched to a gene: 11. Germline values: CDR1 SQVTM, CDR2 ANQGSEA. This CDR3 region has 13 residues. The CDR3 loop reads CSGRTGDRNTQYF. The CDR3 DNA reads TGCAGCGGCCGGACAGGAGACAGGAATACGCAGTATTTT.

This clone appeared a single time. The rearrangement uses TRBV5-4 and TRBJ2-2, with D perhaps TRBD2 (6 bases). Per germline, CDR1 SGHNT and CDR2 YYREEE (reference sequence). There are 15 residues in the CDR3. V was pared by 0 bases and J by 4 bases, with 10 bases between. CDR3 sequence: CASSLVAGGTGELFF. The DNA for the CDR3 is TGTGCCAGCAGCTTGGTTGCCGGGGGCACCGGGGAGCTGTTTTTT.

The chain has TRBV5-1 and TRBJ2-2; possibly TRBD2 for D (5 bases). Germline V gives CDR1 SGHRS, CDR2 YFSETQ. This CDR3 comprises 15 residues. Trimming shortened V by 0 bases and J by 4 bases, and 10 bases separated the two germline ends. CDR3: CASSLGPSGTGELFF. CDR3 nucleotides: TGCGCCAGCAGCTTGGGTCCAAGCGGCACCGGGGAGCTGTTTTTT.

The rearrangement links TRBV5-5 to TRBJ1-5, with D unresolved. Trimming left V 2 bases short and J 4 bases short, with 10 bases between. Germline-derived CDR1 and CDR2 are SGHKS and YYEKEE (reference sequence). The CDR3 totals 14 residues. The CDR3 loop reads CASSLSGGNQPQHF. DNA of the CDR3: TGTGCCAGCAGCTTAAGTGGCGGAAATCAGCCCCAGCATTTT.

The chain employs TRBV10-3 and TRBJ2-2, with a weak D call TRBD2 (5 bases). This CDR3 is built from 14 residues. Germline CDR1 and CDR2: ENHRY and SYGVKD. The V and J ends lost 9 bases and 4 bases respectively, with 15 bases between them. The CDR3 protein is CAMAGVRGTGELFF. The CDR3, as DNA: TGTGCCATGGCCGGGGTACGGGGCACCGGGGAGCTGTTTTTT.

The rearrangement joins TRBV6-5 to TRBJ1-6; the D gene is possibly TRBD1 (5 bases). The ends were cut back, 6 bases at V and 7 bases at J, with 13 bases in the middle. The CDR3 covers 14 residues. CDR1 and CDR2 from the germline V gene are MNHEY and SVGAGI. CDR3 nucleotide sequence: TGTGCCAGCAGCCCGACAGCCCCAAATTCACCCCTCCACTTT. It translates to CASSPTAPNSPLHF.

This chain's CDR3 is CASRPTDGNYGYTF. DNA of the CDR3: TGTGCCAGTAGACCGACGGACGGCAACTATGGCTACACCTTC. This chain connects TRBV19 to TRBJ1-2, with D unclear. The CDR3 runs 14 residues. Per germline, CDR1 LNHDA and CDR2 SQIVND (reference sequence). Trimming cost V 6 bases and J 2 bases, with 13 bases left between them.

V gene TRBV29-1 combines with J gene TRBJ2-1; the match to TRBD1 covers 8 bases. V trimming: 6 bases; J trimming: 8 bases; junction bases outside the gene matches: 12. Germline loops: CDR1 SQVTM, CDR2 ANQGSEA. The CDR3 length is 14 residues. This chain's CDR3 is CSVRRDRSLDEQFF. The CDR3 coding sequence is TGCAGCGTGCGCCGGGACAGGTCGCTCGATGAGCAGTTCTTC.

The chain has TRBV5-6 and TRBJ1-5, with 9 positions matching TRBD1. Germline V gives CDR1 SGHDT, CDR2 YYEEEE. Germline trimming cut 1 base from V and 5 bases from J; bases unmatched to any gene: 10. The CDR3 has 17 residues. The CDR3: CASSLHRTGVIHQPQHF. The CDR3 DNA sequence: TGTGCCAGCAGCTTGCATCGGACAGGGGTTATACATCAGCCCCAGCATTTT.

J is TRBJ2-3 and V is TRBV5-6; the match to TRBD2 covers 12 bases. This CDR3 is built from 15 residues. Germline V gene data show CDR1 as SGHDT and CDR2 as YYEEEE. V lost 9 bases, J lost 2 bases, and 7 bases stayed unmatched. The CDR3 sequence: CATHSSGRVTDTQYF. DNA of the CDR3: TGTGCCACCCACTCTAGCGGGAGGGTCACAGATACGCAGTATTTT.

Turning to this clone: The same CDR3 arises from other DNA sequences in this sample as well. The CDR3 spells CASSQGAGQETQYF. In nucleotides, the CDR3 is TGTGCCAGCAGCCAAGGAGCAGGTCAAGAGACCCAGTACTTC. The chain carries TRBV4-2 and TRBJ2-5; D call uncertain. Trimming removed 1 base from V and 2 bases from J, with 8 bases in between. Germline V gene lookup returns CDR1 LGHNA and CDR2 YNFKEQ. There are 14 residues in the CDR3.

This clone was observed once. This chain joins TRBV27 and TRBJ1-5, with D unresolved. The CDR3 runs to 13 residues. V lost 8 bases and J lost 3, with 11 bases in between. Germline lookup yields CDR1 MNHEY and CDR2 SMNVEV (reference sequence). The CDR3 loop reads CASSYGYNQPQHF. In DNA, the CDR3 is TGTGCCAGCTCGTACGGCTACAATCAGCCCCAGCATTTT.

CDR3 in DNA: TGCGCCAGCAGCTTGGCACCGGGACAGGGCTACGAGCAGTACTTC. It encodes CASSLAPGQGYEQYF. The chain recombines TRBV5-1 with TRBJ2-7; TRBD1 aligns across 9 bases. V shed 0 bases, J shed 3 bases, and the junction held 4 bases outside the gene matches. The length of the CDR3 is 15 residues. Looked up from germline, CDR1 is SGHRS and CDR2 is YFSETQ.

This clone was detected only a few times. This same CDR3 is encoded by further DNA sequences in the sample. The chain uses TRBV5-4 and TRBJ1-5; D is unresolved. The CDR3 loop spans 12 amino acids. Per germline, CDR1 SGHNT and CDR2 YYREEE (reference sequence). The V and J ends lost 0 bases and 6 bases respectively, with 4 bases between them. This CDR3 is CASSLDSQPQHF. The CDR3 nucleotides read TGTGCCAGCAGCTTGGACAGTCAGCCCCAGCATTTT.

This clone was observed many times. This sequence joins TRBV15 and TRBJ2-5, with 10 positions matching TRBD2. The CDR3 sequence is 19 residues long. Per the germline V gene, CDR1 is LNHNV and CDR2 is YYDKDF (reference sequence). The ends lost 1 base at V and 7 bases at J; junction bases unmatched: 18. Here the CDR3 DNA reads TGTGCCACCAGCAGAGTCAAGATAGCGGGAGGAGGGATGTTGGGGACCCAGTACTTC. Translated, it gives CATSRVKIAGGGMLGTQYF.

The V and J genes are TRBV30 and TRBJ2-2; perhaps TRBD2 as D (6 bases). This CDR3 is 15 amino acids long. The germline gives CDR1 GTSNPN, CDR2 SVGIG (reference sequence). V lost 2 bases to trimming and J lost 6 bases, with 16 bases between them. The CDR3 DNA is TGTGCCTGGAGTTCGGGGGTTGGGTATTCCGGGGAGCTGTTTTTT. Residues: CAWSSGVGYSGELFF.

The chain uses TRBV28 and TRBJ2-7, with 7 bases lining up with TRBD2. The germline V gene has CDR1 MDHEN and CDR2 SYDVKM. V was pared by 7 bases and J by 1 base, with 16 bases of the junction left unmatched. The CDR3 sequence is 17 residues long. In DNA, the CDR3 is TGTGCCAGCACCCTAAAGATGGGCGGGAGTATATCCTACGAGCAGTACTTC. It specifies CASTLKMGGSISYEQYF. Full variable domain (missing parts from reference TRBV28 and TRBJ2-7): DVKVTQSSRYLVKRTGEKVFLECVQDMDHENMFWYRQDPGLGLRLIYFSYDVKMKEKGDIPEGYSVSREKKERFSLILESASTNQTSMYLCASTLKMGGSISYEQYFGPGTRLTVT.

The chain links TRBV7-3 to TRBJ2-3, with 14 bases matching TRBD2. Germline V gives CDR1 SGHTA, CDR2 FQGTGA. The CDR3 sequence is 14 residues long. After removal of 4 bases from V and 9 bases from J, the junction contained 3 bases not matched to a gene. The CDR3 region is CASSSGLAGATQYF. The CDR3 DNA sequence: TGTGCCAGCAGCTCGGGACTAGCGGGAGCGACGCAGTATTTT.

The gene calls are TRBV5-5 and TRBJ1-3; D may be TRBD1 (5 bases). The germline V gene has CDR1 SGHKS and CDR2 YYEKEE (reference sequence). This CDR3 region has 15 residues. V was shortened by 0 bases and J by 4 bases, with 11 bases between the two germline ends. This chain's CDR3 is CASSLEGDGGNTIYF. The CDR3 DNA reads TGTGCCAGCAGCTTGGAAGGGGATGGGGGAAACACCATATATTTT. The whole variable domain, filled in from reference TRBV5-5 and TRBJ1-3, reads DAGVTQSPTHLIKTRGQQVTLRCSPISGHKSVSWYQQVLGQGPQFIFQYYEKEERGRGNFPDRFSARQFPNYSSELNVNALLLGDSALYLCASSLEGDGGNTIYFGEGSWLTVV.

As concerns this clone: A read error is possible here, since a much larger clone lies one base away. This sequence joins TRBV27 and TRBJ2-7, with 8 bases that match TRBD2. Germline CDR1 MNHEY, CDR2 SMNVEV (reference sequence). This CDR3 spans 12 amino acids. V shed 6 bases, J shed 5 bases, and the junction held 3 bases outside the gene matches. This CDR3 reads CASSPGGDEQYF. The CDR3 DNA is TGTGCCAGCAGCCCCGGGGGGGACGAGCAGTACTTC.